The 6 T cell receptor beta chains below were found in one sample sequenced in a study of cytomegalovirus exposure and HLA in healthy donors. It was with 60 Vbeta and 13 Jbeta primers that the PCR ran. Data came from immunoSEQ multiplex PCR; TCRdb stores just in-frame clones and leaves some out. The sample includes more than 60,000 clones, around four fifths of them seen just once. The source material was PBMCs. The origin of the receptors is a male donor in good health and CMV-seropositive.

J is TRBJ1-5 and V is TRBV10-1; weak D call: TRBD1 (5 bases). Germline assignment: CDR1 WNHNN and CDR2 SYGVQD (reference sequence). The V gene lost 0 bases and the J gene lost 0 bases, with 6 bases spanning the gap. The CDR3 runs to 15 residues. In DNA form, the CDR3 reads TGCGCCAGCAGTGAGTCGGGGCTTAGCAATCAGCCCCAGCATTTT. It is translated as CASSESGLSNQPQHF.

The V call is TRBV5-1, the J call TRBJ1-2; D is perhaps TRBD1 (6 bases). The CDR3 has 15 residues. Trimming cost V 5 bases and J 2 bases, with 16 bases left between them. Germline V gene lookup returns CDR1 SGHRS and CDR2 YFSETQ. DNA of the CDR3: TGCGCCAGCAGACCAATCCTGACAGGCAACTATGGCTACACCTTC. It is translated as CASRPILTGNYGYTF.

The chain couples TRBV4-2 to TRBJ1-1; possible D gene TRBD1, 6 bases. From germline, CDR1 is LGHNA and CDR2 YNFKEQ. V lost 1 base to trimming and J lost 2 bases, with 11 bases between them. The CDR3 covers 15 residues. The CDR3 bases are TGTGCCAGCAGCCAAGGGTGGGGGGGCAACACTGAAGCTTTCTTT. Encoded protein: CASSQGWGGNTEAFF.

The CDR3 bases are TGTGCCAGCAGCCAAATTAGCGACTATGGCTACACCTTC. Translating gives CASSQISDYGYTF. V gene TRBV11-2 combines with J gene TRBJ1-2; no definite D call. Between the trimmed V and J ends, which lost 5 bases and 3 bases, there was a span of 10 bases. The CDR3 runs to 13 residues. Germline V gene lookup returns CDR1 SGHAT and CDR2 FQNNGV.

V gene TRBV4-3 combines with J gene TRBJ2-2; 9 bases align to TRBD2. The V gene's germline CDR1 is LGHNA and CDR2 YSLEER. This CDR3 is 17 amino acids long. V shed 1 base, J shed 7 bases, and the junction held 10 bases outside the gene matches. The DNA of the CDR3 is TGCGCCAGCAGCCAAGGCGGCGGGGGGGCCAGGGGCGGGGAGCTGTTTTTT. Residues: CASSQGGGGARGGELFF.

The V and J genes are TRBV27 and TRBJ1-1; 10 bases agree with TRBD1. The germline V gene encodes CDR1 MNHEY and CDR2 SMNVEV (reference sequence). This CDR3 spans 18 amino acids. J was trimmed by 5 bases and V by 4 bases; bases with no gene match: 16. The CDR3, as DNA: TGTGCCAGCAGTTCATATTGGGGGGACAGGGGTTCGCGGACTGAAGCTTTCTTT. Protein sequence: CASSSYWGDRGSRTEAFF.